Shown below are 22 T cell receptor beta chains from a single sample sequenced in a study of cytomegalovirus exposure and HLA in healthy donors. PCR involved 60 Vbeta and 13 Jbeta primers. The table came from immunoSEQ multiplex PCR; TCRdb's copy has only in-frame clones and leaves some out. The profile shows roughly 83,000 clones, just under 75% of them singletons. The sample taken for sequencing was PBMCs. The source is a man in his sixties in good health and CMV-seronegative.

The chain is built from TRBV6-1 and TRBJ1-3; D might be TRBD1 (5 bases). The CDR3 is 14 residues long. The V and J ends lost 6 bases and 8 bases respectively, with 17 bases between them. In germline, CDR1 is MNHNS, CDR2 SASEGT. In DNA form, the CDR3 reads TGTGCCAGCAGACTCGGCCAGGAAGGGGACACCATATATTTT. Amino acid sequence: CASRLGQEGDTIYF.

The CDR3 reads CASSSLVQETQYF. The CDR3 DNA follows: TGTGCCAGCAGTTCCCTCGTGCAAGAGACCCAGTACTTC. The chain couples TRBV27 to TRBJ2-5; D uncertain. The CDR3 loop spans 13 amino acids. Germline V lookup: CDR1 MNHEY, CDR2 SMNVEV (reference sequence). Between the trimmed V and J ends, which lost 4 bases and 2 bases, there was a span of 8 bases.

J is TRBJ2-2 and V is TRBV19, with a tentative D call TRBD1 (6 bases). V shed 4 bases and J shed 5 bases, with 14 bases lying between them. The V gene's germline CDR1 is LNHDA and CDR2 SQIVND (reference sequence). The CDR3 runs to 15 residues. CDR3 in DNA: TGTGCCAGTAGTACGCCGCCTACAGGGACCGGGGAGCTGTTTTTT. This encodes CASSTPPTGTGELFF.

The V call is TRBV30, the J call TRBJ2-3; weak D call: TRBD2 (7 bases). Germline V gives CDR1 GTSNPN, CDR2 SVGIG (reference sequence). CDR3 length: 15 amino acids. V was clipped by 0 bases and J by 6 bases, with 16 bases between them. The CDR3 reads CAWSVGGGRGDTQYF. The CDR3 DNA reads as TGTGCCTGGAGTGTAGGGGGGGGCAGAGGGGATACGCAGTATTTT.

The chain recombines TRBV7-9 with TRBJ2-2; TRBD2 agrees at 9 bases. Germline trimming cut 7 bases from V and 0 bases from J; bases unmatched to any gene: 12. Germline V gene sequence: CDR1 SEHNR, CDR2 FQNEAQ (reference sequence). This CDR3 contains 18 residues. CDR3: CASTPFDAGGPNTGELFF. CDR3 bases: TGTGCCAGCACGCCATTTGATGCGGGGGGGCCGAACACCGGGGAGCTGTTTTTT.

This clone was counted between two and nine times. The gene calls are TRBV7-6 and TRBJ2-2; no definite D call. CDR3 length: 16 residues. The ends were cut back, 1 base at V and 0 bases at J, with 9 bases in the middle. Germline CDR1 reads SGHVS; CDR2 reads FNYEAQ. The CDR3 loop reads CASSLVSGSNTGELFF. In DNA, the CDR3 is TGTGCCAGCAGCTTAGTTTCCGGGTCGAACACCGGGGAGCTGTTTTTT. The full variable domain, its missing parts supplied by reference TRBV7-6 and TRBJ2-2, is GAGVSQSPRYKVTKRGQDVALRCDPISGHVSLYWYRQALGQGPEFLTYFNYEAQQDKSGLPNDRFSAERPEGSISTLTIQRTEQRDSAMYRCASSLVSGSNTGELFFGEGSRLTVL.

The chain carries TRBV5-1 and TRBJ2-7; no firm D call. The CDR3 contains 14 residues. Germline loops: CDR1 SGHRS, CDR2 YFSETQ. Trimming left V 0 bases short and J 2 bases short, with 9 bases between. CDR3 nucleotide sequence: TGCGCCAGCAGCTTGGTTGCACAAACCTACGAGCAGTACTTC. Encoded protein: CASSLVAQTYEQYF.

The CDR3: CASSESGGRAGNTIYF. The CDR3 DNA reads as TGTGCCAGCAGTGAATCGGGCGGCAGGGCTGGAAACACCATATATTTT. The chain carries TRBV25-1 and TRBJ1-3; tentative D call: TRBD1 (5 bases). The germline V gene encodes CDR1 MGHDK and CDR2 SYGVNS. This CDR3 is built from 16 residues. V gave up 1 base and J gave up 2 bases, with 12 bases separating them.

The chain joins TRBV11-3 to TRBJ2-2; 11 bases align to TRBD2. This CDR3 is 17 amino acids long. Germline assignment: CDR1 SGHNT and CDR2 YENEEA. V dropped 4 bases and J dropped 10; count of bases not matched to a gene: 14. CDR3 sequence: CASSSRRLAGGPAELFF. The CDR3 DNA reads TGTGCCAGCAGCTCCCGCCGGCTAGCGGGGGGACCGGCGGAGCTGTTTTTT.

This rearrangement joins TRBV7-8 to TRBJ1-1; TRBD1 aligns across 8 bases. CDR1 is SGHVS, CDR2 FQNEAQ, per germline. The CDR3 totals 17 residues. The ends lost 2 bases at V and 5 bases at J; junction bases unmatched: 13. CDR3 sequence (DNA): TGTGCCAGCAGCTTAAAGGGCCCGGACAGGGAGAAAACTGAAGCTTTCTTT. It codes for CASSLKGPDREKTEAFF.

As to this clone: This may be a read error, as it is one base from a much larger clone. The CDR3 DNA reads as TGTGCCGGCAGCTCCAACAGGGCGGAGACTGAAGCTTTCTTT. It translates to CAGSSNRAETEAFF. The rearrangement uses TRBV7-9 and TRBJ1-1; a possible D gene is TRBD1 (6 bases). CDR1 is SEHNR and CDR2 is FQNEAQ in the germline V gene (reference sequence). This CDR3 is 14 amino acids long.

This clone has only a few counts. The chain recombines TRBV2 with TRBJ2-7; 9 positions agree with TRBD1. This CDR3 region has 14 residues. Losses at the gene ends were 6 bases for V and 5 bases for J; bases not matched to a gene: 8. The germline V gene has CDR1 SNHLY and CDR2 FYNNEI. CDR3 sequence: CASSVTGGRDEQYF. The CDR3, as DNA: TGTGCCAGCAGCGTGACAGGGGGAAGGGACGAGCAGTACTTC.

The gene calls are TRBV6-1 and TRBJ2-1, with TRBD2 identical over 8 bases. The CDR3 spans 15 residues. V lost 2 bases to trimming and J lost 10 bases; unmatched junction nucleotides: 10. In germline, CDR1 is MNHNS, CDR2 SASEGT. This CDR3 is CASSERGGDMLEQFF. CDR3 bases: TGTGCCAGCAGTGAACGGGGGGGGGACATGCTGGAGCAGTTCTTC.

This chain uses TRBV9 with TRBJ2-7; 9 bases align to TRBD2. The J segment lost 5 bases and the V segment lost 3 bases, leaving 18 bases of the junction unmatched. The CDR3 spans 18 residues. Germline V gene lookup returns CDR1 SGDLS and CDR2 YYNGEE. CDR3 in amino acids: CASSDPEVAGGPSNEQYF. CDR3 nucleotide sequence: TGTGCCAGCAGCGACCCTGAGGTTGCGGGGGGGCCTAGTAACGAGCAGTACTTC.

This clone was seen many times. The chain has TRBV7-9 and TRBJ1-1; D unclear. The CDR3 extends over 12 amino acids. V was shortened by 5 bases and J by 3 bases, with 7 bases between the two germline ends. The V gene's germline CDR1 is SEHNR and CDR2 FQNEAQ (reference sequence). The CDR3 DNA follows: TGTGCCAGCAGCCACGGGGACACTGAAGCTTTCTTT. Its translation: CASSHGDTEAFF.

The chain is built from TRBV7-8 and TRBJ2-6; TRBD2 matches 8 bases. With V trimmed by 5 bases and J by 0 bases, 6 bases remained unmatched. CDR1 and CDR2 from the germline V gene are SGHVS and FQNEAQ. This CDR3 spans 17 amino acids. The CDR3 region has the DNA TGTGCCAGCAGCCTACGGAGCGGGGGCTCTGGGGCCAACGTCCTGACTTTC. Translated: CASSLRSGGSGANVLTF.

A few counts support this clone. V usage is TRBV13 and J usage is TRBJ1-1; the D gene is possibly TRBD1 (5 bases). Germline CDR1 PRHDT, CDR2 FYEKMQ (reference sequence). V dropped 5 bases and J dropped 3 bases, with 7 bases sitting between them. The CDR3 loop spans 12 amino acids. The CDR3 here is CASSKGDTEAFF. The DNA for the CDR3 is TGTGCCAGCAGCAAAGGGGACACTGAAGCTTTCTTT.

V and J are TRBV2 and TRBJ1-6, with TRBD1 matching 11 bases. V shed 7 bases and J 10 bases; nucleotides not matched to a gene: 9. Germline V gives CDR1 SNHLY, CDR2 FYNNEI. CDR3 length: 15 residues. The CDR3, as DNA: TGTGCCAGCACTGACTTGGACAGGGGGCGATCACCCCTCCACTTT. Protein: CASTDLDRGRSPLHF.

J is TRBJ2-5 and V is TRBV9; 7 nucleotides agree with TRBD2. Germline V gene lookup returns CDR1 SGDLS and CDR2 YYNGEE. The V segment lost 3 bases and the J segment 2 bases; nucleotides outside the gene matches: 4. The CDR3 is 14 residues long. The CDR3 reads CASSGSGVQETQYF. The CDR3 DNA is TGTGCCAGCAGCGGAAGCGGGGTGCAAGAGACCCAGTACTTC. Drawing the rest from reference TRBV9 and TRBJ2-5, the complete variable domain is DSGVTQTPKHLITATGQRVTLRCSPRSGDLSVYWYQQSLDQGLQFLIQYYNGEERAKGNILERFSAQQFPDLHSELNLSSLELGDSALYFCASSGSGVQETQYFGPGTRLLVL.

The CDR3 nucleotides read TGTGCCAGCAGCTCCAACCTAGGCGGCTACACTGAAGCTTTCTTT. Translation: CASSSNLGGYTEAFF. The chain uses TRBV7-9 and TRBJ1-1; D remains ambiguous. Germline V CDR1 and CDR2: SEHNR, FQNEAQ (reference sequence). The V end was cut by 4 bases, the J end by 3 bases, with 15 bases between. The CDR3 length is 15 residues.

The chain combines TRBV25-1 with TRBJ2-7, with TRBD1 matching over 8 bases. With V trimmed by 6 bases and J by 7 bases, 11 bases remained unmatched. The CDR3 has 14 amino acids. From germline, CDR1 is MGHDK and CDR2 SYGVNS. CDR3: CASRRGTGRGEQYF. The CDR3 coding sequence is TGTGCCAGCAGAAGGGGGACAGGACGGGGAGAGCAGTACTTC.

The genes are TRBV5-1 and TRBJ1-3, with D unclear. This CDR3 has 16 amino acids. Germline CDR1 and CDR2: SGHRS and YFSETQ. V was shortened by 0 bases and J by 0 bases, with 10 bases between the two germline ends. In DNA, the CDR3 is TGCGCCAGCAGCTTGGCGGAGATTCACTCTGGAAACACCATATATTTT. Protein: CASSLAEIHSGNTIYF. Supplemented by reference TRBV5-1 and TRBJ1-3, the full variable domain reads KAGVTQTPRYLIKTRGQQVTLSCSPISGHRSVSWYQQTPGQGLQFLFEYFSETQRNKGNFPGRFSGRQFSNSRSEMNVSTLELGDSALYLCASSLAEIHSGNTIYFGEGSWLTVV.